This TCR beta chain stems from a study of tumor and adjacent non-tumor tissue in lung cancer (dated by TCRdb to about 2018). For the wider study: The cohort included 12 adenocarcinoma, a couple of squamous cell carcinoma and 1 small cell lung cancer patients. Sequencing generated a total of more than 95 million productive TCRbeta reads, averaging approximately 3.8 million reads per sample. Some 31 paired specimens, one tumor and one normal lung sample per patient, were profiled by TCRbeta CDR3 sequencing. The study compared bulk TCRbeta repertoires from lung tumor tissue and matched distant non-tumor lung tissue of more than 12 lung cancer patients. The approximately 15 patients were aged about 31 to 76 years, included some 10 men and 5 women, and had TNM stage I to III disease. Overall results and qualifications from the work: The cohort had only 15 or so patients, and the authors noted that larger samples and more detailed clinical data are needed. TCR diversity (inverse Simpson) was significantly higher in tumor than in normal lung tissue (roughly 430 vs 170, P = 0.0075, Mann-Whitney U test). Younger patients had significantly higher TCR diversity, and higher tumor TCR diversity was associated with shorter overall and disease-free survival. The top 100 clones made up a significantly larger cumulative share of the repertoire in normal lung than in tumor tissue. Neither the sequencing platform nor unique molecular identifiers are mentioned in the methods. Peripheral blood was not sequenced, so blood TCRbeta repertoires were not examined in the lung cancer patients of the study.

CDR1 and CDR2, per the germline V gene, are LGHNA and YNFKEQ. The CDR3 has 17 amino acids, counting the end cysteine and phenylalanine. Only CDR3 DNA is held: 51 bases, read in frame from base 1. Bulk unsorted tissue served as the source for RNA extraction, and RNA quality was assessed using a NanoDrop ND-1000 and an Agilent 2100. Normal lung samples were distant non-tumor tissue taken more than 3 cm from the tumor edge. The donors were newly diagnosed lung cancer patients admitted for thoracic surgery in China from August to November 2014 who had not received prior chemotherapy. The study excluded patients who had received radiotherapy or chemotherapy before or who had another cancer at the same time. Pieces of surgical tissue measuring roughly 1-2 cm3 were kept in RNAlater solution and stored at -80 degrees C until use. The receptor library was made with multiplex PCR. Instrument used: Illumina HiSeq 2500. TCRbeta libraries were built by three rounds of nested PCR using primers (Table S4), following protocols modified from ARM-PCR. Before sequencing, PCR products of 200-500 bp were cut from the gel and purified using the QIAquick gel extraction kit. As for how the authors treated the data: Reads were cleaned with Trimmomatic, merged with FLASH into complete CDR3 sequences, and assigned to V(D)J germline segments with MiTCR. Clonal diversity was computed as the inverse Simpson's index with VDJtools. In-frame sequences lacking a premature stop codon were counted as productive reads. TCRdb itself trimmed the public reads at Q25 with fastp, ran MiXCR and retained productive beta chains. Each entry merges the rows of one CDR3 protein and shows their most common DNA and genes. These V and J calls rely on TCRdb rather than the paper's analysis. The sample yields about 100,000 distinct CDR3 sequences; over 55% were counted once. Less than 20% of the sample is in the top ten clones.

With regard to this clonotype: Its antigen is unknown. The junction and the germline gene differ at one end; a read error may be behind it.

This clonotype originated in a young man with non-small cell lung cancer. What was sequenced was distant non-tumor lung tissue. Recombination linked TRBV4-2 to TRBJ2-7, and TRBD2 matches 7 of the central bases. The encoded CDR3 is CANSQDLPSGDSYEQYF. At the DNA level, the sequence is TGTGCCAACAGCCAAGACCTCCCTAGCGGAGATTCGTACGAGCAGTACTTC.